This TCR beta chain originates from a study of beta chain features in type 1 diabetes listed by TCRdb under 2018. Turning to the overall study: Mean age, gender distribution, total cell number and subset yield did not differ between patients and healthy donors. Across all samples, fewer than 130 million sorted cells were examined, and cell number per subset correlated strongly with RNA yield. In the study, TCRB repertoires of sorted circulating CD4+ T cell subsets from recently diagnosed type 1 diabetes patients were compared with those of matched healthy donors. Whereas all 30 or so donors provided naive and central memory subsets, regulatory and stem cell-like memory subsets were isolated from just 8 patients and roughly 8 healthy donors.

Here is what the overall study found, with its caveats: PCR might favor shorter templates, but patient and control samples were amplified and corrected together, so any skew would affect both groups equally. Because cDNA rather than genomic DNA was sequenced, highly expressing activated cells could have been over-represented, although no difference in activation and CD3 levels was found between groups. Because small numbers of individuals were included in the HLA sub-analyses, any influence of HLA type on TCRB rearrangement was left unresolved. Type 1 diabetes patients showed a moderate but significant shortening of TCRB CDR3 length in all four CD4+ subsets. The naive, central memory and regulatory TCRB repertoires appeared to resemble one another more closely among patients than among healthy donors. At VDJ recombination sites, patients with type 1 diabetes made fewer insertions and deleted more nucleotides, a pattern implying thymic rearrangement abnormalities.

Each donor gave one peripheral blood draw, averaging approximately 0.11 L, which was collected into heparinised tubes. Using a panel that included CD45RO, CCR7, CD25, CD127, CD95 and CD27, naive, central memory, regulatory and stem cell-like memory CD4+ T cells were sorted on a BD FACSAria II. A purity above 95% was achieved for all sorted populations. PBMCs were separated immediately by Lymphoprep density gradient centrifugation and were stained directly, without being cultured. So that batch effects would be minimized, each experiment stained and sorted samples in pairs, pairing one healthy donor with one patient. The CDR3 covers 14 residues, taking in both the cysteine and the phenylalanine. Here the CDR3 DNA is all that survives: 42 bases in frame from base 1. In the germline V gene, CDR1 corresponds to SGHRS and CDR2 to YFSETQ. The germline ends are 10 bases apart after V is trimmed by 4 bases and J by 3 bases.

This clone was seen a few times. What antigen it recognizes has not been identified. The record has no base qualities; no much larger clone is one base away. The entire isolated RNA was reverse transcribed using the High Capacity cDNA Reverse Transcription Kit, and thus expressed TCRB transcripts were sequenced. Naive, central memory and regulatory T cell samples underwent deep immunoSEQ sequencing, averaging roughly 3.5 million total reads per sample. Sorted cells were lysed in RLT buffer, and RNA was extracted using DNase-treated RNeasy Micro or Mini kits according to cell number. Each cell subset was processed on its own to prevent cross-contamination, while patient and healthy donor samples were processed together. Using the immunoSEQ multiplex PCR, TCRB sequences were amplified from cDNA into 87-bp fragments spanning the CDR3 region. Amplicons were sequenced on the Illumina HiSeq platform. Turning to the authors' computational methods: Synthetic template baselines were used to correct PCR bias computationally, reads within Hamming distance 2 were collapsed, and singletons that could not be merged were discarded. Reads were aligned against IMGT so that V, D and J genes, CDR3 length and insertions or deletions at six rearrangement sites could be assigned. Within each subset, clonotype counts were normalized to the number of sorted cells before true diversity and Gini coefficients were calculated with the tcR R package. The overlap coefficient, calculated on TCRB nucleotide sequences, was used to quantify repertoire sharing. Out-of-frame TCRB sequences from naive cells were analyzed to stand in for the pre-selection repertoire. TCRdb took this table from immuneACCESS and kept in-frame rearrangements with V and J called. Such tables lack part of the clones; where checked against another copy, unresolved V genes explain under half of the gap, and the rest is unexplained. From that table come the V and J calls and clone size; the DNA was used to work out D and trimming. This sample is represented by 630,000 or so clones; over 13% of them were singletons. The ten largest make up approximately 0.043% of the sample.

This chain joins TRBV5-1 to TRBJ2-2, with the D call perhaps TRBD1 or TRBD2, each one matching 5 bases. The specimen sequenced was naive CD4+ T cells from blood. The intended sense of this specimen's cell subset or site label: true naive CD4+ T cells. This TCR derives from a young man with type 1 diabetes. The CDR3 here reads CASSPGHYTGELFF. The DNA sequence is given as TGCGCCAGCAGCCCGGGGCACTACACCGGGGAGCTGTTTTTT.